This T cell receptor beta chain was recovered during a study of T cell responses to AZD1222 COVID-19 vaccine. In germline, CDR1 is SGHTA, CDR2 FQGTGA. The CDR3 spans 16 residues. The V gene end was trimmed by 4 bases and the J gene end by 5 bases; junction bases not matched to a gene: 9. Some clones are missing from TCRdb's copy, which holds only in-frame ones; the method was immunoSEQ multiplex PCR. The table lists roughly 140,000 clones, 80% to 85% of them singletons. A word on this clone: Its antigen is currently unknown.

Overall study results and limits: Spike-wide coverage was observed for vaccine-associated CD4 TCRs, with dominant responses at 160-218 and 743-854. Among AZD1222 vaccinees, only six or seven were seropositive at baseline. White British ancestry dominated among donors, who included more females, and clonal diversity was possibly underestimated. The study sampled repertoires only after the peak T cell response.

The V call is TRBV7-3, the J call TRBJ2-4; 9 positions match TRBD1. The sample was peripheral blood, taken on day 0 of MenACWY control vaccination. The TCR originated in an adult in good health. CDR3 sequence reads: CASSYFRDRGENIQYF. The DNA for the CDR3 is TGTGCCAGCAGCTACTTCCGAGACAGGGGGGAAAACATTCAGTACTTC.